Given below is one TCR beta chain in context. One junction end disagrees with the germline gene, perhaps due to a read error. This sample is drawn from a study of blood T cell repertoires in COVID-19. Germline V gene data show CDR1 as SGHRS and CDR2 as YFSETQ. This CDR3 is built from 13 residues. Generated by immunoSEQ multiplex PCR, the TCRdb table keeps only in-frame clones and is missing some. Of 200,000 to 300,000 clones in the sample, about 87% were seen once. The chain recombines TRBV5-1 with TRBJ1-4; the D gene is possibly TRBD1 (5 bases). What was sequenced was PBMCs or T cells enriched from blood (not recorded which). The sequence derives from a woman in her 40s with acute COVID-19. The CDR3 DNA reads as TGCGCCAGCAGCTTAACGGCCGGGACTCCTATTATTTTT. The encoded protein is CASSLTAGTPIIF.